The entry below describes one T cell receptor beta chain. Its antigen is unknown. This sample was included in a study of a mutant IDH1 vaccine in newly diagnosed glioma. Study at large: Vaccination was launched 4-6 weeks after radiotherapy alone, or with temozolomide cycles. Beforehand, treatment had been radiotherapy, temozolomide, or both; the majority received both. Visit V13 took place at week 47, and visit V12 happened at week 35.

Specified time point: week 35, safety follow-up. All doses held 300 ug of mutant IDH1 20-mer peptide, with topical imiquimod. Study-level results: Apparently, pseudoprogression bore no relation to changes among the top peripheral T cell clonotypes.

Data came from immunoSEQ multiplex PCR; TCRdb stores just in-frame clones and leaves some out. Of about 32,000 clones listed, around 82% were seen once; the top ten hold roughly 10%. This TCR came from a woman in her thirties or forties with glioma. The sample here was PBMCs, taken from a glioma patient whose treatment included an IDH1 peptide vaccine.

DNA of the CDR3: TGCGCCAGCAGCCAAGAAGACCCGGTATACGAGCAGTACTTC. It codes for CASSQEDPVYEQYF. V and J are TRBV4-3 and TRBJ2-7; no reliable D call. V was trimmed by 0 bases and J by 4 bases, leaving 10 bases between them. CDR1 is LGHNA, CDR2 YSLEER, per germline. CDR3 length: 14 amino acids.